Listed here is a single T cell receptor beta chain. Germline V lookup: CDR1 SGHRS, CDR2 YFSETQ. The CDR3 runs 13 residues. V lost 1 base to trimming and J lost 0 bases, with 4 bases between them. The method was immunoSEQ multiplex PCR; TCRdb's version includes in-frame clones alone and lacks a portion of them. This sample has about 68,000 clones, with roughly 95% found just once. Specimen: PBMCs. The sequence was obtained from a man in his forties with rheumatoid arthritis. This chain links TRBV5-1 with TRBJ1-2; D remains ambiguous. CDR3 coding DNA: TGCGCCAGCAGCTTGTCCGCTAACTATGGCTACACCTTC. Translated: CASSLSANYGYTF.